The rows below give T cell receptor beta chains drawn from one sample of a study of blood T cells in healthy people across ages. TCRdb reprocessed the 5' RACE reads via MiXCR and lists one record per CDR3 protein. This table holds some 1.5 million distinct CDR3 sequences, 28% found once. The specimen sequenced was blood. Source of these receptors: a woman between 25 and 40 years old in good health. Both conserved end residues are part of each CDR3. Each record gives: D gene, clone size, CDR3 length, V gene, J gene, CDR3 protein, CDR3 DNA. A D gene is named only where the DNA matches it firmly. A row's size may be missing; if present it is once, few, many or a size class.

-	many	13	TRBV5-6	TRBJ1-2	CASSLQVNYGYTF	TGTGCCAGCAGCTTACAAGTAAACTATGGCTACACCTTC
TRBD1	-	13	TRBV20-1	TRBJ2-7	CSATDRGPHEQYF	TGCAGTGCTACTGACAGGGGGCCCCACGAGCAGTACTTC
-	-	17	TRBV7-9	TRBJ1-5	CASSLGNGLNSNQPQHF	TGTGCCAGCAGCTTAGGTAACGGCCTGAACAGCAATCAGCCCCAGCATTTT
-	few	14	TRBV7-9	TRBJ2-7	CASSLYEGIYEQYF	TGTGCCAGCAGCTTATACGAGGGAATCTACGAGCAGTACTTC
TRBD1	-	15	TRBV2	TRBJ2-7	CASSVSGQGIYEQYF	TGTGCCAGCAGTGTTTCGGGACAGGGGATCTACGAGCAGTACTTC
-	few	12	TRBV6-5	TRBJ1-2	CASSYYLVGYTF	TGTGCCAGCAGTTACTACCTTGTGGGCTACACCTTC
TRBD2	few	15	TRBV5-1	TRBJ2-1	CASSRTSGTANEQFF	TGCGCCAGCAGCCGGACTAGCGGAACCGCGAATGAGCAGTTCTTC
-	few	13	TRBV29-1	TRBJ2-4	CSVSGLAKNIQYF	TGCAGCGTCTCGGGCCTAGCCAAAAACATTCAGTACTTC
-	-	16	TRBV4-1	TRBJ1-3	CASSQDLRGAGNTIYF	TGCGCCAGCAGCCAAGATCTAAGGGGGGCTGGAAACACCATATATTTT
-	-	15	TRBV5-1	TRBJ2-5	CASSLGATGQETQYF	TGCGCCAGCAGCTTGGGGGCGACTGGTCAAGAGACCCAGTACTTC
TRBD2	many	14	TRBV12-3/TRBV12-4	TRBJ2-6	CASSPWTGGHVLTF	TGTGCCAGCAGTCCTTGGACGGGGGGACACGTCCTGACTTTC
-	-	15	TRBV28	TRBJ1-2	CASSPPTGVNYGYTF	TGTGCCAGCAGTCCGCCCACGGGGGTTAACTATGGCTACACCTTC
-	many	15	TRBV10-3	TRBJ2-7	CAISESLGSRYEQYF	TGTGCCATCAGTGAATCGTTGGGCAGCCGATACGAGCAGTACTTC
-	few	14	TRBV10-3	TRBJ2-1	CAARGTPTDNEQFF	TGTGCCGCACGGGGGACTCCAACAGACAATGAGCAGTTCTTC
-	many	14	TRBV29-1	TRBJ2-7	CSVRRGQLPYEQYF	TGCAGCGTCCGGAGGGGCCAACTCCCCTACGAGCAGTACTTC
-	few	13	TRBV20-1	TRBJ2-1	CSARRGPRDEQFF	TGCAGTGCTCGTAGGGGCCCAAGGGATGAGCAGTTCTTC
-	few	16	TRBV24-1	TRBJ2-5	CATSDRFQGTEETQYF	TGTGCCACCAGTGATAGGTTCCAGGGAACGGAGGAGACCCAGTACTTC
-	few	12	TRBV7-6	TRBJ2-5	CASSFWFETQYF	TGTGCCAGCAGCTTTTGGTTCGAGACCCAGTACTTC